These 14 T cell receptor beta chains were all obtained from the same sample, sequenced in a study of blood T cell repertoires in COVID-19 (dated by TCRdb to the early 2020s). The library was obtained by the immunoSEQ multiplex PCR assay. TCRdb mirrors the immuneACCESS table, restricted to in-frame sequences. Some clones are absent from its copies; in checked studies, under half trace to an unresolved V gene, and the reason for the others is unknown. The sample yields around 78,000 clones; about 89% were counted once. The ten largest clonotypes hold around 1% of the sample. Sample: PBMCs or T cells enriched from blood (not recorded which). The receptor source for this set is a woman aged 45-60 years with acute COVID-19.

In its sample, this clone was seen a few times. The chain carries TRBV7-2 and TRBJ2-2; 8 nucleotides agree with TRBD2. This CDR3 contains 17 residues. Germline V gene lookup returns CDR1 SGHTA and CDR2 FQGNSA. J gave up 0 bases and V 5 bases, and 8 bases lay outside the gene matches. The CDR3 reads CASSPKGLAANTGELFF. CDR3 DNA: TGTGCCAGCAGCCCGAAAGGACTAGCAGCGAACACCGGGGAGCTGTTTTTT.

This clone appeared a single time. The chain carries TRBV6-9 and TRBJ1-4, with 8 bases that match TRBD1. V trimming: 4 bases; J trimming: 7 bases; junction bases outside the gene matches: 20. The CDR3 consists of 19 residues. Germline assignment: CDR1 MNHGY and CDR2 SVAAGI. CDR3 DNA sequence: TGTGCCAGCAGTTTGATCGGACAGGGCTATCTAGGAGTATTTGAAAAACTGTTTTTT. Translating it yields CASSLIGQGYLGVFEKLFF.

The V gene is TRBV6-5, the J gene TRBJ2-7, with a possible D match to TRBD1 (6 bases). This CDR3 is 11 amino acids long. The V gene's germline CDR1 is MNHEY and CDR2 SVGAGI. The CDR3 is CVLGGSYEQYF. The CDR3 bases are TGTGTCCTAGGGGGTTCCTACGAGCAGTACTTC.

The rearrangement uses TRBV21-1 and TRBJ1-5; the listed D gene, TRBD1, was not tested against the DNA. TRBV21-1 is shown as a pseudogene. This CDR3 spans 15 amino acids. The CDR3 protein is CASSKEGRGPQPQHF. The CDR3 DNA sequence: TGTGCCAGCAGCAAAGAGGGCAGGGGGCCTCAGCCCCAGCATTTT.

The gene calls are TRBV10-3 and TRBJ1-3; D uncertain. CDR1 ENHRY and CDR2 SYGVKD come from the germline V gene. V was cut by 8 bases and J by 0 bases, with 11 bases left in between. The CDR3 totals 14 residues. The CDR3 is CAIGSGASGNTIYF. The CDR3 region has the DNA TGTGCCATCGGGTCTGGAGCCTCTGGAAACACCATATATTTT.

The chain's CDR3 is CAWRSPANTEAFF. The CDR3 DNA is TGTGCCTGGAGGAGCCCTGCGAACACTGAAGCTTTCTTT. The rearrangement joins TRBV30 to TRBJ1-1; D remains ambiguous. The CDR3 sequence is 13 residues long. CDR1 is GTSNPN and CDR2 is SVGIG in the germline V gene (reference sequence). V lost 3 bases and J 1 base, leaving 9 bases between the germline ends.

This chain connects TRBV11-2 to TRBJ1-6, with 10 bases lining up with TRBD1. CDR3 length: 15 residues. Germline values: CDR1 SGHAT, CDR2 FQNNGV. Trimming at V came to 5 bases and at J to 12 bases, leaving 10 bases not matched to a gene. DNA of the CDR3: TGTGCCAGCAGCAAGACAGGGGGCGCGGTGGTACCCCTCCACTTT. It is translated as CASSKTGGAVVPLHF.

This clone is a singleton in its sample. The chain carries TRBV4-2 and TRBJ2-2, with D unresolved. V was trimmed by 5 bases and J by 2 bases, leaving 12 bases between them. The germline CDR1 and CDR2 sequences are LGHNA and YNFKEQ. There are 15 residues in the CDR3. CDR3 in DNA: TGTGCCAGCAGCTTACAAACTACTAACACCGGGGAGCTGTTTTTT. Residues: CASSLQTTNTGELFF.

CDR3 DNA: TGTGCCTCCACCGCTGGGACAACTGGAAACACCATATATTTT. Protein sequence: CASTAGTTGNTIYF. The chain carries TRBV28 and TRBJ1-3, with TRBD1 as a possible D gene (6 bases). V lost 11 bases, J lost 2 bases, and 16 bases lay in between. The CDR3 has 14 amino acids. Germline V gene sequence: CDR1 MDHEN, CDR2 SYDVKM.

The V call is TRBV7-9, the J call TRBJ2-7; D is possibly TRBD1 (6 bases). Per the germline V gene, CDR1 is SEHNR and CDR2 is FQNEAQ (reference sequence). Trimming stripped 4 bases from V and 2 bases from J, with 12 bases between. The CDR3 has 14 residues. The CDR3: CASSSTGPTYEQYF. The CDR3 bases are TGTGCCAGCAGCTCAACAGGGCCGACCTACGAGCAGTACTTC.

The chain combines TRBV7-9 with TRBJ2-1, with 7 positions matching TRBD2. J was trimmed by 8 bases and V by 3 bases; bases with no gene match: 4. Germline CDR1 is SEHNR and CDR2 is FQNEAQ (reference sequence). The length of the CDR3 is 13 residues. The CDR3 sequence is CASSLGLNDEQFF. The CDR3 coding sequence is TGTGCCAGCAGCTTGGGACTAAACGATGAGCAGTTCTTC.

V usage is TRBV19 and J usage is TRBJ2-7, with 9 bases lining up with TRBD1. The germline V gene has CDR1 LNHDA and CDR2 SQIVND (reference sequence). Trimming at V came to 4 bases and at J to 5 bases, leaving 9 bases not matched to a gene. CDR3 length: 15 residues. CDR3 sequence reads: CASSTTGTGSHEQYF. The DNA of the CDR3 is TGTGCCAGTAGTACGACCGGGACAGGGTCCCACGAGCAGTACTTC.

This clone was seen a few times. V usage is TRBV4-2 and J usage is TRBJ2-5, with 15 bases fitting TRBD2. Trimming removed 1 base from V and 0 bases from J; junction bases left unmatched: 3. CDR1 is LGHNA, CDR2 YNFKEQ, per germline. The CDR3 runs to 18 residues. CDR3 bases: TGTGCCAGCAGCCAAGGTGGGACTAGCGGGAGGAACCAAGAGACCCAGTACTTC. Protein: CASSQGGTSGRNQETQYF.

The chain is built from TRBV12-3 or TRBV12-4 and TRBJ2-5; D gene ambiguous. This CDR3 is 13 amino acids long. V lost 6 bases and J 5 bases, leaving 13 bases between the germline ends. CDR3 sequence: CASRSWALETQYF. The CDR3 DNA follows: TGTGCCAGCAGGTCGTGGGCTTTGGAGACCCAGTACTTC.